A selection of T cell receptor beta chains follows, all from one sample in a study of T cells after posttransplantation cyclophosphamide. The table came from immunoSEQ multiplex PCR; TCRdb's copy has only in-frame clones and leaves some out. Seen here are approximately 40,000 clones, 78% observed once, and the top ten hold 7.5% to 9.5%. The sample consisted of CD4+ T cells sorted from blood, taken 1903 days after a stem cell transplant with posttransplant cyclophosphamide. These receptors were collected from a female patient in her 40s who received an allogeneic stem cell transplant from a related donor, was CMV-positive, and had no GVHD. The graft donor may have given rise to some T cells. Each CDR3 is given with its conserved first and last residue. A D gene is named only where the DNA matches it firmly. Clone size is not always given. Where it is, it says once, few, many or a class for expanded clones.

12	few	TRBV11-1	TRBJ1-6	.	CASGQPGSPLHF	TGTGCCAGTGGACAGCCTGGTTCACCCCTCCACTTT
16	.	TRBV6-6	TRBJ2-2	TRBD1	CASSLGQGANTGELFF	TGTGCCAGCAGTTTGGGCCAGGGGGCGAACACCGGGGAGCTGTTTTTT
14	.	TRBV5-6	TRBJ1-6	.	CASSSGWNNSPLHF	TGTGCCAGCAGCTCAGGCTGGAATAATTCACCCCTCCACTTT
11	.	TRBV19	TRBJ2-7	.	CASGGQYEQYF	TGTGCCAGTGGTGGACAGTACGAGCAGTACTTC
14	.	TRBV5-6	TRBJ1-4	TRBD1	CASSRTGVGEKLFF	TGTGCCAGCAGCCGGACAGGGGTTGGCGAAAAACTGTTTTTT
14	.	TRBV5-1	TRBJ2-3	TRBD1	CASSFGQGADTQYF	TGCGCCAGCAGCTTTGGACAGGGGGCAGATACGCAGTATTTT
14	.	TRBV2	TRBJ1-6	.	CASTLVASGSPLHF	TGTGCCAGCACCCTCGTCGCCTCCGGTTCACCCCTCCACTTT
15	.	TRBV19	TRBJ2-5	TRBD2	CASSIFKAGGETQYF	TGTGCCAGTAGTATATTTAAAGCGGGGGGAGAGACCCAGTACTTC
16	.	TRBV6-4	TRBJ1-2	TRBD1	CASSGVDREGNYGYTF	TGTGCCAGCAGTGGCGTGGACAGGGAGGGGAACTATGGCTACACCTTC
16	.	TRBV4-1	TRBJ1-3	.	CASSRPTASSGNTIYF	TGCGCCAGCAGCCGCCCGACGGCTAGCTCTGGAAACACCATATATTTT
17	.	TRBV13	TRBJ2-2	.	CASSSRGLTTNTGELFF	TGTGCCAGCAGCTCCCGTGGACTGACCACGAACACCGGGGAGCTGTTTTTT
13	.	TRBV2	TRBJ1-5	TRBD1	CASSAGQFQPQHF	TGTGCCAGCAGTGCGGGACAGTTTCAGCCCCAGCATTTT
15	.	TRBV7-3	TRBJ2-1	TRBD2	CASSTAGGGEDEQFF	TGTGCCAGCTCAACAGCGGGGGGCGGGGAGGATGAGCAGTTCTTC
15	.	TRBV11-2	TRBJ1-5	TRBD1	CASSLVSGGDQPQHF	TGTGCCAGCAGCTTAGTGTCAGGGGGCGATCAGCCCCAGCATTTT
15	.	TRBV10-3	TRBJ2-1	.	CAISELGARSNEQFF	TGTGCCATCAGTGAGTTAGGGGCGCGATCCAATGAGCAGTTCTTC
13	few	TRBV6-6	TRBJ2-7	.	CASSPKQGTEQYF	TGTGCCAGCAGCCCTAAACAGGGAACCGAGCAGTACTTC
13	.	TRBV7-6	TRBJ1-1	.	CASSLRGGTEAFF	TGTGCCAGCAGCTTAAGGGGGGGCACTGAAGCTTTCTTT
16	once	TRBV9	TRBJ2-3	TRBD2	CASSVDSGGRGDTQYF	TGTGCCAGCAGCGTAGATAGCGGGGGACGCGGAGATACGCAGTATTTT
14	.	TRBV7-8	TRBJ2-7	TRBD1	CASSPGGLSYEQYF	TGTGCCAGCAGTCCAGGGGGCCTCTCCTACGAGCAGTACTTC
14	.	TRBV6-6	TRBJ2-2	TRBD2	CASASGGHTGELFF	TGTGCCAGCGCTAGCGGGGGGCACACCGGGGAGCTGTTTTTT
16	.	TRBV5-1	TRBJ2-1	.	CASSPLSGGLVNEQFF	TGCGCCAGCAGCCCTCTAAGCGGTGGGTTGGTTAATGAGCAGTTCTTC
15	.	TRBV4-1	TRBJ2-7	TRBD1	CASSQIRDRGYEQYF	TGCGCCAGCAGCCAAATCCGGGACAGGGGTTACGAGCAGTACTTC
15	.	TRBV18	TRBJ1-3	.	CASSPTGDSGNTIYF	TGTGCCAGCTCACCGACAGGTGACTCTGGAAACACCATATATTTT
15	.	TRBV6-5	TRBJ1-4	.	CASSQGTSRNRKLFF	TGTGCCAGCAGTCAGGGGACCTCCCGTAATCGGAAACTGTTTTTT
15	few	TRBV9	TRBJ2-2	TRBD1	CASSVGTGDTGELFF	TGTGCCAGCAGCGTAGGGACAGGCGACACCGGGGAGCTGTTTTTT
14	.	TRBV5-1	TRBJ2-7	.	CASSLVRGAYEQYF	TGCGCCAGCAGCTTGGTACGGGGGGCGTACGAGCAGTACTTC
16	.	TRBV9	TRBJ1-2	TRBD1	CASSGRGDRSNYGYTF	TGTGCCAGCAGCGGACGAGGGGACAGGAGTAACTATGGCTACACCTTC
16	.	TRBV28	TRBJ2-1	TRBD2	CASSPKSLAVYNEQFF	TGTGCCAGCAGCCCCAAGTCACTAGCGGTCTACAATGAGCAGTTCTTC
15	.	TRBV5-1	TRBJ2-3	TRBD1	CASSLRTGGTDTQYF	TGCGCCAGCAGCTTGCGCACAGGGGGCACAGATACGCAGTATTTT
14	.	TRBV5-1	TRBJ1-3	TRBD1	CASSFGQGGNTIYF	TGCGCCAGCAGCTTTGGACAGGGGGGGAACACCATATATTTT
16	.	TRBV5-1	TRBJ2-3	TRBD2	CASSLELAGGGDTQYF	TGCGCCAGCAGCTTGGAGTTGGCGGGGGGGGGAGATACGCAGTATTTT
15	few	TRBV5-1	TRBJ1-6	.	CASSLVRDTNSPLHF	TGCGCCAGCAGCTTGGTCCGGGACACTAATTCACCCCTCCACTTT
15	.	TRBV1	TRBJ2-7	.	CTSSQSFSYSYEQYF	TGCACCAGCAGCCAAAGCTTTAGTTACTCCTACGAGCAGTACTTC
14	.	TRBV2	TRBJ2-3	.	CASTGAGATDTQYF	TGTGCCAGCACTGGGGCGGGGGCCACAGATACGCAGTATTTT
16	.	TRBV7-2	TRBJ2-2	TRBD2	CASSLSGGAGTGELFF	TGTGCCAGCAGCTTAAGCGGGGGGGCCGGCACCGGGGAGCTGTTTTTT
14	.	TRBV27	TRBJ1-2	TRBD1	CASSATGGNYGYTF	TGTGCCAGCAGTGCTACAGGGGGCAACTATGGCTACACCTTC
14	.	TRBV7-2	TRBJ2-5	TRBD1	CASSQEGGKETQYF	TGTGCCAGCAGCCAAGAAGGGGGCAAAGAGACCCAGTACTTC
13	.	TRBV7-2	TRBJ1-1	.	CASSPNPESQAFF	TGTGCCAGCAGCCCAAATCCCGAGTCTCAAGCTTTCTTT
14	few	TRBV27	TRBJ1-6	.	CASSVNRPNSPLHF	TGTGCCAGCAGTGTTAACAGGCCCAATTCACCCCTCCACTTT
15	few	TRBV5-4	TRBJ1-1	TRBD1	CASSAPGQWNTEAFF	TGTGCCAGCAGTGCTCCGGGACAGTGGAACACTGAAGCTTTCTTT
15	.	TRBV9	TRBJ2-7	TRBD2	CASSLGAGGRYEQYF	TGTGCCAGCAGCCTGGGTGCGGGGGGGCGGTACGAGCAGTACTTC
18	once	TRBV27	TRBJ2-1	TRBD2	CASSFSPPFIWGGDEQFF	TGTGCCAGCAGTTTTTCGCCCCCTTTTATTTGGGGGGGTGATGAGCAGTTCTTC
15	.	TRBV7-3	TRBJ1-2	TRBD1	CASSPRQGAGYGYTF	TGTGCCAGCAGCCCGAGACAGGGGGCGGGCTATGGCTACACCTTC
15	.	TRBV5-1	TRBJ2-1	.	CASSLAGGPRNEQFF	TGCGCCAGCAGCTTGGCCGGGGGGCCCAGGAATGAGCAGTTCTTC
11	.	TRBV7-6	TRBJ2-5	.	CASSLTETQYF	TGTGCCAGCAGCCTAACAGAGACCCAGTACTTC
15	once	TRBV9	TRBJ1-1	TRBD1	CASSPHRGHNTEAFF	TGTGCCAGCAGCCCCCACAGGGGCCATAACACTGAAGCTTTCTTT
15	.	TRBV6-6	TRBJ2-7	.	CASSYDRAGVVEQYF	TGTGCCAGCAGTTACGATCGAGCAGGGGTCGTCGAGCAGTACTTC
13	.	TRBV7-9	TRBJ1-1	.	CASSSSGNTEAFF	TGTGCCAGCAGCTCCTCAGGTAACACTGAAGCTTTCTTT
20	.	TRBV11-3	TRBJ1-1	TRBD1	CASSLDLLRDRGLGNTEAFF	TGTGCCAGCAGCTTAGACCTTCTGAGGGACAGGGGGCTGGGAAACACTGAAGCTTTCTTT
13	.	TRBV14	TRBJ1-6	.	CASSHQAYSPLHF	TGTGCCAGCAGCCATCAAGCTTATTCACCCCTCCACTTT
13	.	TRBV10-1	TRBJ1-2	.	CASSPGTIGGYTF	TGCGCCAGCAGCCCCGGGACAATCGGAGGCTACACCTTC
16	.	TRBV6-4	TRBJ2-1	TRBD2	CASSRLADHSYNEQFF	TGTGCCAGCAGTAGACTAGCGGACCACTCCTACAATGAGCAGTTCTTC
13	.	TRBV11-2	TRBJ2-3	.	CASSWAGGQTQYF	TGTGCCAGCAGCTGGGCTGGGGGCCAAACGCAGTATTTT
14	.	TRBV18	TRBJ2-1	.	CASSPGTSYNEQFF	TGTGCCAGCTCACCCGGGACTTCCTACAATGAGCAGTTCTTC
15	.	TRBV11-1	TRBJ2-5	TRBD2	CASSYRTSGRETQYF	TGTGCCAGCAGCTACCGGACTAGCGGTAGAGAGACCCAGTACTTC